This passage covers 15 T cell receptor beta chains from one sample sequenced in a study of blood T cells in healthy people across ages. It was with a sample-barcoded 5' primer and a J-beta primer mix that a second PCR of about 7 to 12 cycles was run. One entry per CDR3 protein results from TCRdb running MiXCR on the 5' RACE reads. The data hold approximately 800,000 distinct CDR3 sequences, with 56% observed a single time. The sample comprised blood. These receptors were obtained from a man aged 35 to 55 in good health.

This chain uses TRBV27 with TRBJ1-2; 10 positions match TRBD1. The trim removed 7 bases at V and 7 bases at J, leaving 21 bases unmatched. The CDR3 covers 18 residues. In germline, CDR1 is MNHEY, CDR2 SMNVEV (reference sequence). The CDR3, as DNA: TGTGCCAGCACGGCCAACCCGACAGGGGGCGGCCGGATGCTTGGCTACACCTTC. Its protein is CASTANPTGGGRMLGYTF.

The chain combines TRBV27 with TRBJ1-6, with D hard to call. The V end was cut by 2 bases, the J end by 7 bases, with 9 bases between. CDR3 length equals 14 residues. Germline V gene sequence: CDR1 MNHEY, CDR2 SMNVEV (reference sequence). This CDR3 is CASSLSSFNSPLHF. CDR3 in DNA: TGTGCCAGCAGTTTAAGTAGCTTCAATTCACCCCTCCACTTT.

The chain couples TRBV3-1 to TRBJ1-2; D not certain. From germline, CDR1 is LGHDT and CDR2 YNNKEL (reference sequence). The ends were cut back, 1 base at V and 8 bases at J, with 5 bases in the middle. The CDR3 runs 11 residues. CDR3 region: CASSQARGYTF. CDR3 DNA sequence: TGTGCCAGCAGCCAAGCTCGGGGCTACACCTTC. Using reference TRBV3-1 and TRBJ1-2 for the parts outside the CDR3, the full variable domain is DTAVSQTPKYLVTQMGNDKSIKCEQNLGHDTMYWYKQDSKKFLKIMFSYNNKELIINETVPNRFSPKSPDKAHLNLHINSLELGDSAVYFCASSQARGYTFGSGTRLTVV.

The chain has TRBV2 and TRBJ2-6; the D gene is possibly TRBD1 (5 bases). Per the germline V gene, CDR1 is SNHLY and CDR2 is FYNNEI. The length of the CDR3 is 17 residues. V was trimmed by 6 bases and J by 1 base, leaving 16 bases between them. The CDR3 spells CASSVTAGNSGANVLTF. CDR3 nucleotides: TGTGCCAGCAGCGTGACAGCCGGAAATTCTGGGGCCAACGTCCTGACTTTC.

The rearrangement links TRBV20-1 to TRBJ1-2, with a possible D match to TRBD1 (5 bases). The CDR3 length is 12 residues. Trimming stripped 4 bases from V and 1 base from J, with 7 bases between. The V gene's germline CDR1 is DFQATT and CDR2 SNEGSKA (reference sequence). CDR3 protein: CSANRINYGYTF. CDR3 bases: TGCAGTGCTAACAGGATTAACTATGGCTACACCTTC.

The gene calls are TRBV7-2 and TRBJ2-3; 8 nucleotides agree with TRBD2. This CDR3 region has 16 residues. After removal of 2 bases from V and 1 base from J, the junction contained 5 bases not matched to a gene. CDR1 is SGHTA and CDR2 is FQGNSA in the germline V gene. The CDR3 sequence: CASSLSSLAGTDTQYF. The CDR3 DNA sequence: TGTGCCAGCAGCTTATCATCACTAGCGGGCACAGATACGCAGTATTTT. The full variable domain, completed using reference TRBV7-2 and TRBJ2-3, is GAGVSQSPSNKVTEKGKDVELRCDPISGHTALYWYRQSLGQGLEFLIYFQGNSAPDKSGLPSDRFSAERTGGSVSTLTIQRTQQEDSAVYLCASSLSSLAGTDTQYFGPGTRLTVL.

The chain joins TRBV2 to TRBJ2-7, with TRBD1 matching over 8 bases. CDR1 is SNHLY, CDR2 FYNNEI, per germline. CDR3 length: 14 residues. V shed 7 bases and J 3 bases; nucleotides not matched to a gene: 8. CDR3 protein: CASTMDRAGYEQYF. The CDR3 DNA is TGTGCCAGCACTATGGACAGGGCAGGCTACGAGCAGTACTTC.

The V call is TRBV29-1, the J call TRBJ2-1, with D perhaps matching TRBD2 (5 bases). The J call is uncertain, as TRBJ2-7 better fits the DNA end. Germline V gives CDR1 SQVTM, CDR2 ANQGSEA. The CDR3 has 13 amino acids. The chain's CDR3 is CSGGERTYNEQYF. CDR3 in DNA: TGCAGCGGGGGTGAGCGGACCTACAATGAGCAGTACTTC.

This clonotype was seen only a few times. In nucleotides, the CDR3 is TGTGCCAGCAGTTTACTTAGCGGGAGTAATTACGAGCAGTACTTC. It encodes CASSLLSGSNYEQYF. The chain has TRBV27 and TRBJ2-7, with 9 bases fitting TRBD2. V was pared by 2 bases and J by 4 bases, with 6 bases of the junction left unmatched. The CDR3 spans 15 residues. Germline loops: CDR1 MNHEY, CDR2 SMNVEV (reference sequence).

The chain carries TRBV29-1 and TRBJ1-1; 7 bases fit TRBD1. V lost 6 bases and J lost 5; bases outside the gene matches: 12. Germline V lookup: CDR1 SQVTM, CDR2 ANQGSEA. CDR3 size: 14 residues. CDR3 sequence: CSVLQGQGNTEAFF. CDR3 in DNA: TGCAGCGTCCTACAGGGGCAGGGTAATACTGAAGCTTTCTTT. The full variable domain, rest sourced from reference TRBV29-1 and TRBJ1-1, is SAVISQKPSRDICQRGTSLTIQCQVDSQVTMMFWYRQQPGQSLTLIATANQGSEATYESGFVIDKFPISRPNLTFSTLTVSNMSPEDSSIYLCSVLQGQGNTEAFFGQGTRLTVV.

The chain couples TRBV12-3 or TRBV12-4 to TRBJ2-6; 7 bases align to TRBD1. Trimming removed 10 bases from V and 1 base from J; junction bases left unmatched: 13. The CDR3 has 17 amino acids. CDR3 loop: CANRLAGGPSGANVLTF. The CDR3 DNA sequence: TGTGCCAACAGACTTGCAGGGGGACCTTCTGGGGCCAACGTCCTGACTTTC.

The chain recombines TRBV6-5 with TRBJ1-5; no clear D gene. Germline CDR1 MNHEY, CDR2 SVGAGI. The CDR3 is made up of 14 amino acids. V shed 0 bases and J shed 1 base, with 4 bases lying between them. The CDR3 DNA is TGTGCCAGCAGTTACTCCCGAAGCAATCAGCCCCAGCATTTT. It is translated as CASSYSRSNQPQHF.

This clonotype was detected only a few times. The rearrangement links TRBV20-1 to TRBJ2-7, with D perhaps matching TRBD1 (5 bases). Germline V lookup: CDR1 DFQATT, CDR2 SNEGSKA (reference sequence). Trimming shortened V by 3 bases and J by 6 bases, and 6 bases separated the two germline ends. There are 10 residues in the CDR3. Written as DNA, the CDR3 is TGCAGTGCTAGCGACAGCGAGCAGTACTTC. Translated, it gives CSASDSEQYF.

The sample holds a few counts of this clonotype. The CDR3 nucleotides read TGCGCCAGCAGCTGGGCAGGGGGCGAAGGAGAGACCCAGTACTTC. As protein: CASSWAGGEGETQYF. The chain links TRBV5-1 to TRBJ2-5; TRBD1 aligns across 8 bases. The germline CDR1 and CDR2 sequences are SGHRS and YFSETQ. The length of the CDR3 is 15 residues. V was pared by 3 bases and J by 4 bases, with 8 bases of the junction left unmatched.

This chain links TRBV6-5 with TRBJ2-6; the D gene is possibly TRBD2 (5 bases). V was clipped by 11 bases and J by 0 bases, with 11 bases between them. The CDR3 extends over 14 amino acids. Germline V gene lookup returns CDR1 MNHEY and CDR2 SVGAGI. CDR3 sequence: CAGRTSSGANVLTF. Here the CDR3 DNA reads TGTGCCGGGAGAACTAGCTCTGGGGCCAACGTCCTGACTTTC.